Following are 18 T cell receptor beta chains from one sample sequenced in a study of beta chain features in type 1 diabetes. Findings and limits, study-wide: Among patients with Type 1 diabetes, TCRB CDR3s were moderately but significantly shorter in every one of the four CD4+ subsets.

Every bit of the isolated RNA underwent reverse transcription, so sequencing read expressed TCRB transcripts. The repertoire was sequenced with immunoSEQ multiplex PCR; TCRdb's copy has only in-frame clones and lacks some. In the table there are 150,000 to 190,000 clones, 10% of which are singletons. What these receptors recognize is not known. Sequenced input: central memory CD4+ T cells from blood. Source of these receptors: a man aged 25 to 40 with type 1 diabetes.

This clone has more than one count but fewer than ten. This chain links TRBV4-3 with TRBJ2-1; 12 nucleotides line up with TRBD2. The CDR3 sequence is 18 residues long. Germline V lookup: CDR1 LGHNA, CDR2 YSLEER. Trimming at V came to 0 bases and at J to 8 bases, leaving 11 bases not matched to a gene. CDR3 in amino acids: CASSQDLSWTSGIHEQFF. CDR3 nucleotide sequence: TGCGCCAGCAGCCAAGATCTGTCGTGGACTAGCGGGATCCATGAGCAGTTCTTC.

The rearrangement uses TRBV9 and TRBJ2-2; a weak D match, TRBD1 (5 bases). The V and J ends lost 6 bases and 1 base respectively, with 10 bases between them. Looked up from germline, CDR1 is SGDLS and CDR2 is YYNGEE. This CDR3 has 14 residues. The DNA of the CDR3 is TGTGCCAGCAACCTTCAGGGGAACACCGGGGAGCTGTTTTTT. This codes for CASNLQGNTGELFF.

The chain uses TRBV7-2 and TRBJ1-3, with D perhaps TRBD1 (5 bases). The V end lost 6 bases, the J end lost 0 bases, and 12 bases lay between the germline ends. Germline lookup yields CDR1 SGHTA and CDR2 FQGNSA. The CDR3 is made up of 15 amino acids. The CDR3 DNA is TGTGCCAGCAGTTCGCAGGGTTCCTCTGGAAACACCATATATTTT. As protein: CASSSQGSSGNTIYF. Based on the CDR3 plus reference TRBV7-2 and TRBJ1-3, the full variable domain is GAGVSQSPSNKVTEKGKDVELRCDPISGHTALYWYRQSLGQGLEFLIYFQGNSAPDKSGLPSDRFSAERTGGSVSTLTIQRTQQEDSAVYLCASSSQGSSGNTIYFGEGSWLTVV.

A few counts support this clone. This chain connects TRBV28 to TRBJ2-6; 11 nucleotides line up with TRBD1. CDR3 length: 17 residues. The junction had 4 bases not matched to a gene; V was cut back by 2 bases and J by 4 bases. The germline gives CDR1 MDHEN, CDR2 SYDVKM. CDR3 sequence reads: CASSLGQGAIGANVLTF. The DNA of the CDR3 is TGTGCCAGCAGTTTAGGACAGGGGGCGATCGGGGCCAACGTCCTGACTTTC.

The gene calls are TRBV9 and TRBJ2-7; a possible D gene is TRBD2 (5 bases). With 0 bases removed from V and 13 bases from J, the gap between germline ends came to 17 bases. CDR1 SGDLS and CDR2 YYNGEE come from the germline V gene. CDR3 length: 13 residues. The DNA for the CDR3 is TGTGCCAGCAGCGTAGAAAGGGTCGGGAAGGCTTACTTC. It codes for CASSVERVGKAYF. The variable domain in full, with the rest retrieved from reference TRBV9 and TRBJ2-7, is DSGVTQTPKHLITATGQRVTLRCSPRSGDLSVYWYQQSLDQGLQFLIQYYNGEERAKGNILERFSAQQFPDLHSELNLSSLELGDSALYFCASSVERVGKAYFGPGTRLTVT.

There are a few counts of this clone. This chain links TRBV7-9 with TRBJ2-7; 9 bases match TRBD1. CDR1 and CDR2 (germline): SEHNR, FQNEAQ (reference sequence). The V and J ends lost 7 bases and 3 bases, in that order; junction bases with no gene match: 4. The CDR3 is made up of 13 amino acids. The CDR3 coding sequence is TGTGCCAGCACACTGGGACAGGGCTACGAGCAGTACTTC. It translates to CASTLGQGYEQYF.

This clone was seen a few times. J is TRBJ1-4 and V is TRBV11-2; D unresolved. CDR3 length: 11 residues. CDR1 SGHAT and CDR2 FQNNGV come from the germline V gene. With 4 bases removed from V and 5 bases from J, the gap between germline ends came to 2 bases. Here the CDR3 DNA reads TGTGCCAGCAGCTCGAATGAAAAACTGTTTTTT. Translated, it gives CASSSNEKLFF.

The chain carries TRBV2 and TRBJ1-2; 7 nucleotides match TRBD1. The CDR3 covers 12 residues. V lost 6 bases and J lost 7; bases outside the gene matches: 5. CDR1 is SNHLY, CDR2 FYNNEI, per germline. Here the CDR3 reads CASRATGVGYTF. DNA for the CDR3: TGTGCCAGCAGGGCAACAGGGGTTGGCTACACCTTC.

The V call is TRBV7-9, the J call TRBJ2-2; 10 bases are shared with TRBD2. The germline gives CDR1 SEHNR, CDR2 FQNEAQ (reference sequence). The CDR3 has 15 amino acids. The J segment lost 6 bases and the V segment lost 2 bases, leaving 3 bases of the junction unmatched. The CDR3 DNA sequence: TGTGCCAGCAGCTTAACGCTAGCGGGAGCCGGGGAGCTGTTTTTT. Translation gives CASSLTLAGAGELFF. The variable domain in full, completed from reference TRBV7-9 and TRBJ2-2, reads DTGVSQNPRHKITKRGQNVTFRCDPISEHNRLYWYRQTLGQGPEFLTYFQNEAQLEKSRLLSDRFSAERPKGSFSTLEIQRTEQGDSAMYLCASSLTLAGAGELFFGEGSRLTVL.

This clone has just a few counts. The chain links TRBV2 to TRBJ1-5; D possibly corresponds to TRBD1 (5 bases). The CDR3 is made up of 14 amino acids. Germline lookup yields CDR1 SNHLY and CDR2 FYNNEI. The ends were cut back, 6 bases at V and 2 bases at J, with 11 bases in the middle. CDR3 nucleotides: TGTGCCAGCAGCGGGGGACGACGCAATCAGCCCCAGCATTTT. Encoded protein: CASSGGRRNQPQHF.

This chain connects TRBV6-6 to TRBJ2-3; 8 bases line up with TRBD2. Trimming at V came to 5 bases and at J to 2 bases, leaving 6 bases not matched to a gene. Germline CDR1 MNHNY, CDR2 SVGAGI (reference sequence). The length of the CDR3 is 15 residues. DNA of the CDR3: TGTGCCAGCAGTCCTCAGCGGGAGTCCACAGATACGCAGTATTTT. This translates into CASSPQRESTDTQYF.

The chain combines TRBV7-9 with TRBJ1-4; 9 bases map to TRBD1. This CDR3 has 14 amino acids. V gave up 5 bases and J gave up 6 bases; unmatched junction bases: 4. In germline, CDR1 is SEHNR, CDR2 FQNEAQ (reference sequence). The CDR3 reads CASSHTGGDEKLFF. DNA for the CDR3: TGTGCCAGCAGCCATACAGGGGGCGATGAAAAACTGTTTTTT.

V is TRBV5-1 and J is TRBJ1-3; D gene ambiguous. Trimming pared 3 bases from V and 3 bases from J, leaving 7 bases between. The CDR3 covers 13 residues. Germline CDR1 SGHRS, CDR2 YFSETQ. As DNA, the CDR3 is TGCGCCAGCAGCTCTAATTTTGGAAACACCATATATTTT. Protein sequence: CASSSNFGNTIYF.

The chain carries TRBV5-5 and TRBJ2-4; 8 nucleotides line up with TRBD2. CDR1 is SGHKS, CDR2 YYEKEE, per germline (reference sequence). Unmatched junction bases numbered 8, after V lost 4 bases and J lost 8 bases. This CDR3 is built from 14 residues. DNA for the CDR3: TGTGCCAGCAGCGGTACTAGCGGAAACGACATTCAGTACTTC. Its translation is CASSGTSGNDIQYF.

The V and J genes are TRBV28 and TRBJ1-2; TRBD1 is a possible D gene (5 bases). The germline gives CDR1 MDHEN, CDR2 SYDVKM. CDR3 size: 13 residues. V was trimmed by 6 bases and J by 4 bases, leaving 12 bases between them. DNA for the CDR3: TGTGCCAGCAGCCTGACGGGGGGCTATGGCTACACCTTC. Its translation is CASSLTGGYGYTF.

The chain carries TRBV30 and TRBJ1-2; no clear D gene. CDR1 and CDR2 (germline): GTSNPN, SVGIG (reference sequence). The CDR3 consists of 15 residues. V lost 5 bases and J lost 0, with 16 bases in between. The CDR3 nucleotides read TGTGCCTGGGAGGAGCGGGCAGAGACTAACTATGGCTACACCTTC. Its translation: CAWEERAETNYGYTF.

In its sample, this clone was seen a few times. CDR3 nucleotide sequence: TGTGCCAGCAGCGCGAATCAGGGGTACACTGAAGCTTTCTTT. Protein: CASSANQGYTEAFF. The V and J genes are TRBV9 and TRBJ1-1; D is possibly TRBD1 (6 bases). CDR3 size: 14 residues. Germline CDR1 reads SGDLS; CDR2 reads YYNGEE. V was pared by 3 bases and J by 3 bases, with 12 bases between.

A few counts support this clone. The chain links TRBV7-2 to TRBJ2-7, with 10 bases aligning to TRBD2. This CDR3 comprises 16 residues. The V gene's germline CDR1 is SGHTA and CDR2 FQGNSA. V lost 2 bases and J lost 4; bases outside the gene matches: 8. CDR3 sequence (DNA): TGTGCCAGCAGCTTACGTTCTAGCGGGAGTTGGTACGAGCAGTACTTC. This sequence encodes CASSLRSSGSWYEQYF.